This is a list of T cell receptor beta chains from one sample in a study of shared clonotypes between healthy human individuals. TCRdb's table, derived via immunoSEQ multiplex PCR, lists solely in-frame clones and lacks some. The table has some 1 million clones, 75% seen once. Material for sequencing was memory CD4+ T cells sorted from blood. The source is a young man in good health. The CDR3 runs from the conserved cysteine through the conserved F or W. A D gene is named only where the DNA matches it firmly. Not every row has a clone size; where given, it reads once, few, many or a size class.

D	J	size	V	CDR3	DNA
NA	TRBJ1-2	many	TRBV6-6	CAGGIRGVYGYTF	TGTGCCGGAGGGATAAGAGGGGTCTATGGCTACACCTTC
NA	TRBJ2-2	NA	TRBV6-5	CASSGLQGIGGELFF	TGTGCCAGCAGTGGACTACAGGGGATCGGCGGGGAGCTGTTTTTT
NA	TRBJ1-1	NA	TRBV19	CASSMLAGAANTEAFF	TGTGCCAGTAGTATGTTGGCAGGGGCTGCGAACACTGAAGCTTTCTTT
NA	TRBJ1-1	few	TRBV4-2	CASSQERIAEAFF	TGTGCCAGCAGCCAAGAAAGGATCGCTGAAGCTTTCTTT
TRBD1	TRBJ1-5	NA	TRBV15	CATSGDRVNQPQHF	TGTGCCACCAGCGGGGACAGGGTCAATCAGCCCCAGCATTTT
TRBD2	TRBJ2-1	NA	TRBV6-5	CASSSPAGGFLEQFF	TGTGCCAGCAGTTCCCCGGCGGGAGGATTTCTGGAGCAGTTCTTC
NA	TRBJ1-6	NA	TRBV7-8	CASSFSGQYSPLHF	TGTGCCAGCAGCTTCTCCGGACAGTATTCACCCCTCCACTTT
NA	TRBJ2-4	NA	TRBV28	CASRTGFQNIQYF	TGTGCCAGCAGAACAGGGTTCCAAAACATTCAGTACTTC
NA	TRBJ2-7	NA	TRBV7-2	CASSTQQGGNEQYF	TGTGCCAGCAGCACCCAACAGGGGGGGAACGAGCAGTACTTC
NA	TRBJ2-7	NA	TRBV11-2	CASSSMTRGANEQYF	TGTGCCAGCAGCTCAATGACCCGGGGGGCCAACGAGCAGTACTTC
TRBD1	TRBJ2-2	many	TRBV6-6	CASSYPGTADGELFF	TGTGCCAGCAGTTACCCGGGGACAGCAGACGGGGAGCTGTTTTTT
NA	TRBJ2-7	once	TRBV5-1	CASTPTAGSYEQYF	TGCGCCAGCACGCCCACGGCGGGGAGCTACGAGCAGTACTTC
NA	TRBJ1-1	NA	TRBV4-3	CASSQESFTEAFF	TGCGCCAGCAGCCAAGAGTCTTTCACTGAAGCTTTCTTT